This T cell receptor beta chain was sequenced in a study of blood T cell repertoires in COVID-19. Whole-study context: Samples representing acute and convalescent COVID-19 were sourced from the United States, Italy and Spain. The analysed material was cDNA or gDNA that came from T cells, B-cell-depleted T cells, or PBMCs.

Germline lookup yields CDR1 SGHRS and CDR2 YFSETQ. The ends lost 4 bases at V and 0 bases at J; junction bases unmatched: 10. This CDR3 spans 17 amino acids. Original methodology: The assay estimated nucleated cells by amplifying reference gene primers. This table comes from immunoSEQ multiplex PCR, and its TCRdb copy is limited to in-frame clones, with some not included. Clone size and the V and J calls come from that table; the DNA yielded D and trimming. The sample has around 75,000 clones, 70% to 80% seen once. The sequence derives from a woman older than 75 with active or convalescent COVID-19. Sequencing was done on a sample of peripheral blood. The V call is TRBV5-1, the J call TRBJ2-1, with 7 bases aligning to TRBD2. CDR3 sequence: CASSPWTSRSSYNEQFF. CDR3 bases: TGCGCCAGCAGCCCCTGGACTAGTCGGAGCTCCTACAATGAGCAGTTCTTC.